This T cell receptor beta chain was observed in a study of OX40 agonist ivuxolimab in advanced cancers. Study-level background: Ivuxolimab was an agonistic, fully human IgG2 monoclonal antibody directed against OX40 (CD134), a costimulatory receptor. Intravenous ivuxolimab was administered to patients every 2 weeks at six dose levels: 0.01, 0.1, 0.3, 1.5, 3 and 10 mg/kg. Of the roughly 51 patients in dose escalation, some 19 had hepatocellular carcinoma, roughly 15 had melanoma, 9 had renal cell carcinoma and 9 had head and neck cancer. In the dose-escalation cohort, 82.7% of patients were male, and the mean age was around 60 years, with a range of about 20 to 90. Patients were allowed to have had prior anti-PD-1, anti-PD-L1 or anti-CTLA-4 therapy, and 30% to 50% of the dose-escalation patients had previously received checkpoint inhibitors. Partial responses occurred in three dose-escalation patients: two with cutaneous melanoma and one with hepatocellular carcinoma. The point of sequencing TCRbeta in the periphery was to test whether ivuxolimab changed TCR sequence diversity and drove clonal T-cell expansion. The paper reports the monotherapy dose-escalation portion (N of about 50 patients) of the phase I ivuxolimab trial.

Genomic DNA was extracted from sorted cells for sequencing of the TCRbeta CDR3 region. The immunoSEQ Assay was used to sequence the TCRbeta CDR3 regions. The clones in this table, taken by TCRdb from immuneACCESS, are in-frame only. Not every clone is retained; where verified, under half of the shortfall comes from an unresolved V gene, and the cause of the rest is unknown. Within this sample are 60,000 or so clones, with about 91% of them counted one time only. The ten largest clones add up to about 12% of the sample. Patients with autoimmune disease history or receiving systemic immunosuppression were excluded from the trial. Peripheral blood for TCR sequencing was drawn from every dose cohort at baseline, at cycle 4 day 1 and at cycle 7 day 1. Samples were obtained from an open-label, multicenter, first-in-human phase I dose-escalation trial of ivuxolimab. Adults with locally advanced or metastatic head and neck squamous cell, hepatocellular, melanoma or renal cell carcinoma were enrolled in the trial. Before TCR sequencing, CD4+ T cells and CD8+ T cells were sorted from peripheral blood as separate populations.

In the case of this clone: Its recognized antigen is unknown. It has no much larger one-base neighbor in the sample; base qualities were not kept.

The full study reports these points: At doses of 0.1 to 3.0 mg/kg, clonal expansion of both CD4+ and CD8+ blood T cells was observed from baseline to week 6. The antigen specificity of the peripheral T cells that underwent clonal expansion was not determined. Partial responders in the 0.1-3.0 mg/kg groups had among the lowest normalized peripheral clonal expansion, especially among CD8+ T cells. After ivuxolimab, CD8+ T cells had more expanded clones than CD4+ T cells on average. Low levels of normalized T-cell clonal expansion were also seen in some patients who did not respond.

The source was CD4+ or CD8+ T cells sorted from blood, collected in a trial of the OX40 agonist ivuxolimab. This receptor was identified in an adult with an advanced solid tumor such as melanoma, head and neck, liver or kidney cancer.

In nucleotide form, the sequence is TGTGCCTGGAGTGAGGACGGAACTAGCACAGATACGCAGTATTTT. This translates into CAWSEDGTSTDTQYF. The V and J genes are TRBV30 and TRBJ2-3; no confident D gene assignment can be made. Deletion took 1 base off V and 0 bases off J, with a span of 11 bases between the germline ends. From the cysteine up to the phenylalanine, the CDR3 has a length of 15 residues. CDR3 DNA only is kept here, 45 bases in frame from base 1. CDR1 and CDR2 are drawn from the germline V gene (reference sequence): GTSNPN, SVGIG.